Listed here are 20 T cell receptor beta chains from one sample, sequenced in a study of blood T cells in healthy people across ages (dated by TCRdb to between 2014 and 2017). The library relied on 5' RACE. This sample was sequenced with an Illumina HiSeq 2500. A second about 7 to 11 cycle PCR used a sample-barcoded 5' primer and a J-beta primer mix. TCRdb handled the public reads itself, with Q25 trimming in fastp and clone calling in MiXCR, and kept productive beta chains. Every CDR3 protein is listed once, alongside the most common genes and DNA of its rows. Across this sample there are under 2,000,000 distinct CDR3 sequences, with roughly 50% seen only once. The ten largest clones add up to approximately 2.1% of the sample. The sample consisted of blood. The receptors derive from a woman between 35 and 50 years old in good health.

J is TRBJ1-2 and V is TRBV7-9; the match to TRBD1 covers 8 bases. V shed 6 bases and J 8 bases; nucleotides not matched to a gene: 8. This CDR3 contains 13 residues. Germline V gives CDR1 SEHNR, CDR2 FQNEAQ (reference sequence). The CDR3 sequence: CASSPRTGSGYTF. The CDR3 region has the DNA TGTGCCAGCAGTCCTAGGACAGGGAGCGGCTACACCTTC.

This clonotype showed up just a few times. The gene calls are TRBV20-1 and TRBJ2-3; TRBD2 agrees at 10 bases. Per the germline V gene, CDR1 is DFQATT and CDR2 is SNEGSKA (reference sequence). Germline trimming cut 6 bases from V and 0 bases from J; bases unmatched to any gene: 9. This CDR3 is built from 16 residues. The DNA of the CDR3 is TGCAGTGCCCATCCCACTAGCGGGGCTAGCACAGATACGCAGTATTTT. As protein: CSAHPTSGASTDTQYF.

The CDR3 loop is CSGRVNTEAFF. CDR3 coding DNA: TGCAGCGGCCGGGTGAACACTGAAGCTTTCTTT. The V gene is TRBV29-1, the J gene TRBJ1-1; the D is unclear. CDR3 size: 11 residues. V lost 7 bases and J lost 0, with 6 bases in between. CDR1 is SQVTM, CDR2 ANQGSEA, per germline.

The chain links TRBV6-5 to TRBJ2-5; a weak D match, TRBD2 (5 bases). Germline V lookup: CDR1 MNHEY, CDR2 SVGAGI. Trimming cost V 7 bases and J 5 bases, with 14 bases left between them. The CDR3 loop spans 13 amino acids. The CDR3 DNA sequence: TGTGCCAGCACCTCCCCGGGGTCGGAGACCCAGTACTTC. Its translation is CASTSPGSETQYF.

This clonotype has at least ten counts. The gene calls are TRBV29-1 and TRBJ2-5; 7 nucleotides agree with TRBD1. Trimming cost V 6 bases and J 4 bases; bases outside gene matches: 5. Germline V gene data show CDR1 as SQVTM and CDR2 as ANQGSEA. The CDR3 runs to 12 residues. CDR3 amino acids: CSVRQGRETQYF. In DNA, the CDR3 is TGCAGCGTGCGACAGGGTAGAGAGACCCAGTACTTC.

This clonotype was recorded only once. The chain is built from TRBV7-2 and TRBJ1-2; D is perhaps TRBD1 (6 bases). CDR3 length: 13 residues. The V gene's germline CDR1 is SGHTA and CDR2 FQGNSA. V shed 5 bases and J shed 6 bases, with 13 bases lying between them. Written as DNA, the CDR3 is TGTGCCAGCAGCCCCCAACAGGGTGATGGCTACACCTTC. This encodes CASSPQQGDGYTF.

CDR3 loop: CASTTDRGLETQYF. Here the CDR3 DNA reads TGTGCCAGCACCACGGACAGGGGATTAGAGACCCAGTACTTC. The chain joins TRBV28 to TRBJ2-7; TRBD1 aligns across 9 bases. Judging by the DNA end, TRBJ2-5 fits better; the J call may be wrong. Germline-derived CDR1 and CDR2 are MDHEN and SYDVKM. This CDR3 region has 14 residues.

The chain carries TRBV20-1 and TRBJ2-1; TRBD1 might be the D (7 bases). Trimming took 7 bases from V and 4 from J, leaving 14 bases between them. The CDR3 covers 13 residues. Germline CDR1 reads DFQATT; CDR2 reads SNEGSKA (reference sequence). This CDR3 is CSERGDSYNEQFF. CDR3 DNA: TGCAGTGAGAGGGGGGACAGTTACAATGAGCAGTTCTTC.

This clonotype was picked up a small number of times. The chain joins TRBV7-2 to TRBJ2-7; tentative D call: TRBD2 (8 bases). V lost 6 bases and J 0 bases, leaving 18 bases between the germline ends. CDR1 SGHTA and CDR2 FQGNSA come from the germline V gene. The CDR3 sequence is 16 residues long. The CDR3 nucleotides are TGTGCCAGCAGTCTAGGCGGGGGGACAGTCTCCTACGAGCAGTACTTC. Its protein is CASSLGGGTVSYEQYF.

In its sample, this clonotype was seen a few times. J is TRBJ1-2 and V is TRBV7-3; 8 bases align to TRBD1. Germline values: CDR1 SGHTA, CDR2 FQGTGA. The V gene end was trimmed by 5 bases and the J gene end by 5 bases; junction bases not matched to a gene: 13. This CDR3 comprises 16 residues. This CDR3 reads CASSPGTGATYYGYTF. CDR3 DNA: TGTGCCAGCAGCCCCGGGACAGGAGCTACCTATTATGGCTACACCTTC.

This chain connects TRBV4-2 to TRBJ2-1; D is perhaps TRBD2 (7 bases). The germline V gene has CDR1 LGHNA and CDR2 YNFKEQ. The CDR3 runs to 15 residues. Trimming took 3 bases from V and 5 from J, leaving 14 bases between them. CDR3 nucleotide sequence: TGTGCCAGCAGCCAGTTGCGGGGGCGGGACAATGAGCAGTTCTTC. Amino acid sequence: CASSQLRGRDNEQFF.

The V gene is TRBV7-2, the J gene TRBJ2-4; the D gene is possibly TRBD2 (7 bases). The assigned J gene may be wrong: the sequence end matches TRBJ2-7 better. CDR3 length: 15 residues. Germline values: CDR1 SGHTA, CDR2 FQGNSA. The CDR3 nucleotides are TGTGCCAGCAGCCGTGTAGGGGGGGGAACCTACGAGCAGTACTTC. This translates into CASSRVGGGTYEQYF.

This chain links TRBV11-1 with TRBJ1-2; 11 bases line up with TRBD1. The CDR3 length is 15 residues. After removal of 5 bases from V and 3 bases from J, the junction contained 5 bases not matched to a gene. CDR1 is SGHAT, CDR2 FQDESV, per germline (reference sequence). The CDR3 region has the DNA TGTGCCAGCAGCCCCTGGACAGGGGGCGACTATGGCTACACCTTC. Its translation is CASSPWTGGDYGYTF.

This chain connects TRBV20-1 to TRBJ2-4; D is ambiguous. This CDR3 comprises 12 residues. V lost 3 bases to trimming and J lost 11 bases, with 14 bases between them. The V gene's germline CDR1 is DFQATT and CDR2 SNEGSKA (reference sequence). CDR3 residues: CSASSPDYFQYF. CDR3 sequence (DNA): TGCAGTGCTAGTTCCCCAGATTACTTTCAGTACTTC.

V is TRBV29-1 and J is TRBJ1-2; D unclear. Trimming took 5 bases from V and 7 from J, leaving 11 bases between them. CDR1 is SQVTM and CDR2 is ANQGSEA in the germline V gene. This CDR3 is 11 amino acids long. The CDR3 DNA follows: TGCAGCGTTCCGTGGGTCAGTGGCTACACCTTC. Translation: CSVPWVSGYTF.

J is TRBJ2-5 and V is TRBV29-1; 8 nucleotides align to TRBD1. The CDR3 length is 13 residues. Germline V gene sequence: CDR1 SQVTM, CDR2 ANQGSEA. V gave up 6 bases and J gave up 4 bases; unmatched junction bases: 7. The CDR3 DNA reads TGCAGCGTCACCAGGACAGGGATAGAGACCCAGTACTTC. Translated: CSVTRTGIETQYF.

This chain's CDR3 is CSASGSGAHEQYF. CDR3 nucleotides: TGCAGTGCTAGCGGTAGCGGGGCCCACGAGCAGTACTTC. This chain joins TRBV20-1 and TRBJ2-7, with TRBD2 identical over 8 bases. The CDR3 is 13 amino acids. Trimming removed 3 bases from V and 5 bases from J; junction bases left unmatched: 6. Germline-derived CDR1 and CDR2 are DFQATT and SNEGSKA (reference sequence).

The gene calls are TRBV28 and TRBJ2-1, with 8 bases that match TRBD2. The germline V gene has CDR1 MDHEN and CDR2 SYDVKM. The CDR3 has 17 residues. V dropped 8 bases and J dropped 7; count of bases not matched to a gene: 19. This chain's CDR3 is CASLGLGAYEGVNEQFF. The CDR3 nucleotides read TGTGCCAGCCTGGGACTAGGGGCCTACGAGGGTGTGAATGAGCAGTTCTTC. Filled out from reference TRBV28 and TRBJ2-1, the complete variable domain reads DVKVTQSSRYLVKRTGEKVFLECVQDMDHENMFWYRQDPGLGLRLIYFSYDVKMKEKGDIPEGYSVSREKKERFSLILESASTNQTSMYLCASLGLGAYEGVNEQFFGPGTRLTVL.

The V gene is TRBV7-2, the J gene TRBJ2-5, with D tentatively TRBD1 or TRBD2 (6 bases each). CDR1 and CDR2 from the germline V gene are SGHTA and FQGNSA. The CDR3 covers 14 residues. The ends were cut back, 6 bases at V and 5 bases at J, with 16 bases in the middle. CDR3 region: CASRPGGGRETQYF. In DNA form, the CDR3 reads TGTGCCAGCAGACCCGGAGGGGGACGCGAGACCCAGTACTTC.

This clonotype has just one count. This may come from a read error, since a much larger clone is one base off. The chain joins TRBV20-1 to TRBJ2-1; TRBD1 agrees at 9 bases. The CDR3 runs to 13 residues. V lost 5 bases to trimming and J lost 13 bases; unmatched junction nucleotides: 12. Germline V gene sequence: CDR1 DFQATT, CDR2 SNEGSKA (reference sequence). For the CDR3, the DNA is TGCAGTGCTGACGGGACAGGGCGAGAGACCCAGTTCTTC. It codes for CSADGTGRETQFF.